The present TCR beta chain was sequenced within a study of technical replicates of blood from several donors (dated by TCRdb to about 2017). In the case of this clone: Its binding antigen is unknown. Qualities for individual bases were not recorded, and no much larger clone is one base off.

The cysteine opens and the phenylalanine closes a CDR3 of 14 amino acids. CDR3 DNA only is kept here, 42 bases in frame from base 1. Here V drops 7 bases and J drops 1 base, and the junction holds 6 bases not matched to any gene. CDR1 MNHEY and CDR2 SMNVEV are derived from the germline V gene (reference sequence). Library method: the immunoSEQ multiplex PCR assay. Sourced from immuneACCESS, this table was stored by TCRdb with only in-frame sequences that have V and J called. A share of the clones is absent; for the studies checked, an unresolved V gene accounts for under half, and the remainder has no known explanation. The sample table contains just over 80,000 clones; only one count was recorded for 90% to 95% of them. The top ten hold roughly 0.38% of the sample.

The sequenced sample was T cells isolated from PBMCs. The chain uses TRBV27 and TRBJ1-1; the central 7 bases match TRBD1. This TCR was recovered from a human donor in good health. The CDR3 protein sequence reads: CASNKGGSNTEAFF. The DNA sequence is as follows: TGTGCCAGCAATAAAGGGGGCTCGAACACTGAAGCTTTCTTT.